The text below deals with one T cell receptor beta chain. The primer mix had 60 Vbeta and 13 Jbeta primers. Using immunoSEQ multiplex PCR, the repertoire was profiled, and TCRdb retains in-frame clones only, with some absent. This table has 150,000 to 200,000 clones, about 76% appearing once. The data originate from a study of cytomegalovirus exposure and HLA in healthy donors. This CDR3 spans 15 amino acids. V was pared by 6 bases and J by 6 bases, with 11 bases of the junction left unmatched. Germline V gives CDR1 MNHEY, CDR2 SVGAGI. The sequencing input was PBMCs. This clonotype was sampled from a woman aged 45-65 years in good health and CMV-seronegative. The chain uses TRBV6-5 and TRBJ1-2; 9 nucleotides align to TRBD1. Written as DNA, the CDR3 is TGTGCCAGCAGACGCACGGGGACAGGGAGCGATGGCTACACCTTC. Amino acids: CASRRTGTGSDGYTF.